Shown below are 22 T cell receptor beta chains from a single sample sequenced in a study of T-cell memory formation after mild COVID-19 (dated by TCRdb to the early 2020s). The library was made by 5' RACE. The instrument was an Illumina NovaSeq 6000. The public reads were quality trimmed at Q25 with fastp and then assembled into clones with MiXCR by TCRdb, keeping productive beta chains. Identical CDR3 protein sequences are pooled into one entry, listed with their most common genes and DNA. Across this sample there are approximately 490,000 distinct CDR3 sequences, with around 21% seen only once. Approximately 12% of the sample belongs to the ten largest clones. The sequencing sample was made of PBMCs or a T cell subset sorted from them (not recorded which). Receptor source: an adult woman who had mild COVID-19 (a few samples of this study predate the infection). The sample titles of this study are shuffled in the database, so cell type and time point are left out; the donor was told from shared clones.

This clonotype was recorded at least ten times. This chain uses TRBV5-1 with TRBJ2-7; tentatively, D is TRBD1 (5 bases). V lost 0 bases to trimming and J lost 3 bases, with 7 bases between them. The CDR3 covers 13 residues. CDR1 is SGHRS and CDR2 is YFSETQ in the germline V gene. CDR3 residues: CASSLGGDYEQYF. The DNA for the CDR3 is TGCGCCAGCAGCTTGGGGGGCGACTACGAGCAGTACTTC.

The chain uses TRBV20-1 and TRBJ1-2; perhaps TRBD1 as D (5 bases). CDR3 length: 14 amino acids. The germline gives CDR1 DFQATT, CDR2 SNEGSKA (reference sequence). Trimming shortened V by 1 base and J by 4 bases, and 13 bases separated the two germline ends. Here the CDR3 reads CSARVGQGSYGYTF. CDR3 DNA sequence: TGCAGTGCTAGAGTGGGGCAGGGATCCTATGGCTACACCTTC.

The CDR3 loop reads CASSPRDLGLRTEAFF. The DNA for the CDR3 is TGTGCCAGCAGCCCGCGGGACCTCGGCCTAAGGACTGAAGCTTTCTTT. The chain employs TRBV3-1 and TRBJ1-1; perhaps TRBD1 as D (5 bases). The length of the CDR3 is 16 residues. CDR1 and CDR2 (germline): LGHDT, YNNKEL (reference sequence). Trimming took off 4 bases at V and 5 bases at J, with 20 bases between the two ends.

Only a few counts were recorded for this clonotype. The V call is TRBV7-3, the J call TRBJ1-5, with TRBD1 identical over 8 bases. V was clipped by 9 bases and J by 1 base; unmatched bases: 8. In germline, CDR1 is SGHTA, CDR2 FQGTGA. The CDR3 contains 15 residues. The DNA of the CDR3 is TGTGCCAGTTCGACAGGGGCGGGGAGCAATCAGCCCCAGCATTTT. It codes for CASSTGAGSNQPQHF.

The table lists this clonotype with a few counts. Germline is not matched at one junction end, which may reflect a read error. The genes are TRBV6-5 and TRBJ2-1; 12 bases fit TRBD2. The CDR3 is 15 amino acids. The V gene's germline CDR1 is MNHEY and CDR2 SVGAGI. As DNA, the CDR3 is TGTGCCAGCACTTACGGACTAGCGGGAAGGAATGAGCAGTTCTTC. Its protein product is CASTYGLAGRNEQFF.

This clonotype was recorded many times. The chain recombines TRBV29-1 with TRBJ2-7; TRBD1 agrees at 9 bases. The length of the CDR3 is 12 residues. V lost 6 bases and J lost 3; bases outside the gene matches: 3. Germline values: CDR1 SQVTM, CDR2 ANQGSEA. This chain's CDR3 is CSVPGQGYEQYF. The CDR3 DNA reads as TGCAGCGTCCCGGGACAGGGCTACGAGCAGTACTTC.

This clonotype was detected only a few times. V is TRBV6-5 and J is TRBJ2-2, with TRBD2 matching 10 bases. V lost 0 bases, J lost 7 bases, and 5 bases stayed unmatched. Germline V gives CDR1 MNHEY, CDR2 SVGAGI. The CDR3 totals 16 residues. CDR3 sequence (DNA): TGTGCCAGCAGTTACTCCAGCGGGAGGGCCCTCGGGGAGCTGTTTTTT. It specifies CASSYSSGRALGELFF.

The CDR3 nucleotides read TGTGCCAGCAGCTTCTTTGCAGACCAAGAGACCCAGTACTTC. The encoded protein is CASSFFADQETQYF. The V and J genes are TRBV7-9 and TRBJ2-5; D unclear. V was shortened by 3 bases and J by 0 bases, with 8 bases between the two germline ends. Germline V gene sequence: CDR1 SEHNR, CDR2 FQNEAQ (reference sequence). The CDR3 loop spans 14 amino acids.

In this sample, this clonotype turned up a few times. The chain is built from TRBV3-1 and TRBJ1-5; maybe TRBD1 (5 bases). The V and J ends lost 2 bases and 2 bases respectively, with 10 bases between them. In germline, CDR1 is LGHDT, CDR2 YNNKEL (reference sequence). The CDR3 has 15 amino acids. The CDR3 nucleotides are TGTGCCAGCAGCCAACGGGGGGGGGGCAATCAGCCCCAGCATTTT. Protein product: CASSQRGGGNQPQHF.

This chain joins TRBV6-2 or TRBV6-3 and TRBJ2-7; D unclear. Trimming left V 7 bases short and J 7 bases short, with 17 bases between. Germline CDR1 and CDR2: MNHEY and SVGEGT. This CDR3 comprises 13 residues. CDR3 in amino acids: CASTLEPLEEQYF. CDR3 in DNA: TGTGCCAGCACCCTGGAGCCGCTTGAGGAGCAGTACTTC.

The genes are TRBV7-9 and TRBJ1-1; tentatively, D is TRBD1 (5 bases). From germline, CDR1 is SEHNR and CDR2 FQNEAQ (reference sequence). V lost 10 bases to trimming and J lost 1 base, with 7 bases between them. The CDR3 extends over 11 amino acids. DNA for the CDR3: TGTGCCAACGACAGGAACACTGAAGCTTTCTTT. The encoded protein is CANDRNTEAFF.

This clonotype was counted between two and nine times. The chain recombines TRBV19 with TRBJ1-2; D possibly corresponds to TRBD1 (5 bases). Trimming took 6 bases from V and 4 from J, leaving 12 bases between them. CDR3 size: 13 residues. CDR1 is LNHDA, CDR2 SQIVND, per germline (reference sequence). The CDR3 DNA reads TGTGCCAGTAGCAGGGACGTCGGCTATGGCTACACCTTC. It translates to CASSRDVGYGYTF.

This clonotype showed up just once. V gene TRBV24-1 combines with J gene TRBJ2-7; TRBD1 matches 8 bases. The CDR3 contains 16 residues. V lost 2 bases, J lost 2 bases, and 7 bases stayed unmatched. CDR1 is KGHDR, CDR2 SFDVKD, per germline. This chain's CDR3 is CATSDSRTGITYEQYF. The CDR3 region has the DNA TGTGCCACCAGTGATTCCCGGACAGGGATCACCTACGAGCAGTACTTC.

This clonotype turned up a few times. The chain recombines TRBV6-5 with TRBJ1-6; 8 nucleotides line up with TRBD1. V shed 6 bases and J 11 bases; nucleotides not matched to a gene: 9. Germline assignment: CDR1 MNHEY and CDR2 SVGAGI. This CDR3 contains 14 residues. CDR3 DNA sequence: TGTGCCAGCAGCACCGGGACAGGAACTGCACCCCTCCACTTT. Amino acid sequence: CASSTGTGTAPLHF.

The CDR3 sequence is CASSFQGSSGANVLTF. The CDR3 DNA follows: TGCGCCAGCAGCTTTCAGGGGAGCTCTGGGGCCAACGTCCTGACTTTC. V gene TRBV5-1 combines with J gene TRBJ2-6, with D perhaps matching TRBD1 (6 bases). Deletions cut 2 bases from V and 0 bases from J, with 9 bases between. The CDR3 loop spans 16 amino acids. The germline V gene has CDR1 SGHRS and CDR2 YFSETQ.

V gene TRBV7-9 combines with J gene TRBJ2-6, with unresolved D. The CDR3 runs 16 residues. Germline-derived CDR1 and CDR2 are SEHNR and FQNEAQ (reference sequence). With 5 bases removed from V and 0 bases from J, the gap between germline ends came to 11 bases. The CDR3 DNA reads TGTGCCAGCAGCCCACGGACGGTCTCTGGGGCCAACGTCCTGACTTTC. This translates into CASSPRTVSGANVLTF.

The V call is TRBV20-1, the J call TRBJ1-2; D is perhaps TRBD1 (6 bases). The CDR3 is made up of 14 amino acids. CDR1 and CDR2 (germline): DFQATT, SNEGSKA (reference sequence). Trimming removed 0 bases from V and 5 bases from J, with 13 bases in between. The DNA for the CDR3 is TGCAGTGCTAGAGATCAGGGGTGGGAGTATGGCTACACCTTC. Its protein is CSARDQGWEYGYTF.

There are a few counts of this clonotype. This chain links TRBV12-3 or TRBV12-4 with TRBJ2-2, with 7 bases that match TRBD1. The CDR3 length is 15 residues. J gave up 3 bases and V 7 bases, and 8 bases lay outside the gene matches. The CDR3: CASTPAGGYTGELFF. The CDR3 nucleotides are TGTGCCAGCACCCCAGCAGGGGGTTACACCGGGGAGCTGTTTTTT.

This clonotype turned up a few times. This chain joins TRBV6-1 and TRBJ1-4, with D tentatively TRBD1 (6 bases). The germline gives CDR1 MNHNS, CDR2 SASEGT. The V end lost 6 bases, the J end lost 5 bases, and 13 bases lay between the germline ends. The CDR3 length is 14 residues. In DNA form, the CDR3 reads TGTGCCAGCAGCGCTGGACAGACAAATGAAAAACTGTTTTTT. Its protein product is CASSAGQTNEKLFF.

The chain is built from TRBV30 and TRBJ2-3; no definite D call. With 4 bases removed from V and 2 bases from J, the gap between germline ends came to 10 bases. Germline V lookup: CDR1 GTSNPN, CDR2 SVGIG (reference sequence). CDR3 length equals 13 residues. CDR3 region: CAWMAPNTDTQYF. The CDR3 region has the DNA TGTGCCTGGATGGCCCCAAACACAGATACGCAGTATTTT. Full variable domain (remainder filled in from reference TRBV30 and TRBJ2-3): SQTIHQWPATLVQPVGSPLSLECTVEGTSNPNLYWYRQAAGRGLQLLFYSVGIGQISSEVPQNLSASRPQDRQFILSSKKLLLSDSGFYLCAWMAPNTDTQYFGPGTRLTVL.

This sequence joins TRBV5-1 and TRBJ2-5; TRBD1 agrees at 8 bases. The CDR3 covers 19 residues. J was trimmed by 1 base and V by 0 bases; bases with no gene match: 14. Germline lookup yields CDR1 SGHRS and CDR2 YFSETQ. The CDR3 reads CASSLVAGGAGGSQETQYF. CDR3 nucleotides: TGCGCCAGCAGCTTGGTGGCAGGGGGCGCAGGAGGATCCCAAGAGACCCAGTACTTC.

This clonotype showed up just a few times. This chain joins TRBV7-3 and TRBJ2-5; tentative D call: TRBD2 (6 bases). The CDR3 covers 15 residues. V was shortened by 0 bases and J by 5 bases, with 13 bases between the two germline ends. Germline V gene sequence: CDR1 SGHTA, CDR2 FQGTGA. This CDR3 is CASSLTGLRGETQYF. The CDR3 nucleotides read TGTGCCAGCAGCTTAACGGGCCTACGGGGGGAGACCCAGTACTTC.